The 5 T cell receptor beta chains in this list originate from one sample, sequenced in a study of cytomegalovirus exposure and HLA in healthy donors. Primers: 60 Vbeta forward and 13 Jbeta reverse. The assay was immunoSEQ multiplex PCR, and TCRdb's table has in-frame clones only and misses some. This sample carries about 160,000 clones, roughly 85% of them seen once, and the ten largest clones take 2% to 2.5%. The sequenced material came from PBMCs. These receptors all stem from a man younger than 30 in good health and CMV-seropositive.

The chain carries TRBV19 and TRBJ1-2; 10 nucleotides match TRBD1. Losses at the gene ends were 9 bases for V and 6 bases for J; bases not matched to a gene: 10. The CDR3 has 14 amino acids. Germline V gene lookup returns CDR1 LNHDA and CDR2 SQIVND (reference sequence). The CDR3 loop is CASDRDRGLDGYTF. The CDR3, as DNA: TGTGCCAGCGATCGGGACAGGGGCTTGGATGGCTACACCTTC.

This clone has more than one count but fewer than ten. This chain links TRBV10-3 with TRBJ2-5; no firm D call. V lost 0 bases and J 2 bases, leaving 19 bases between the germline ends. The CDR3 sequence is 18 residues long. Germline V gives CDR1 ENHRY, CDR2 SYGVKD. The CDR3 reads CAISESMNPVNLQETQYF. Here the CDR3 DNA reads TGTGCCATCAGTGAGTCGATGAATCCGGTAAATCTGCAAGAGACCCAGTACTTC.

This clone was detected only once. The chain joins TRBV4-2 to TRBJ2-1; 8 bases line up with TRBD2. Germline trimming cut 0 bases from V and 2 bases from J; bases unmatched to any gene: 18. This CDR3 has 21 amino acids. Germline V gene sequence: CDR1 LGHNA, CDR2 YNFKEQ. The CDR3 bases are TGTGCCAGCAGCCAAGATCGGTCTGGAGCGGGGGCCTTTTATGCCTACAATGAGCAGTTCTTC. Translated, it gives CASSQDRSGAGAFYAYNEQFF.

J is TRBJ1-2 and V is TRBV7-2; D is perhaps TRBD1 (5 bases). Germline CDR1 is SGHTA and CDR2 is FQGNSA. V gave up 4 bases and J gave up 11 bases, with 8 bases separating them. The CDR3 has 10 residues. DNA of the CDR3: TGTGCCAGCAGCTGGGGACTTTACACCTTC. Protein sequence: CASSWGLYTF.

CDR3 sequence: CASSLGRSGGGRNEQFF. The CDR3 DNA is TGTGCCAGCAGTTTGGGTAGGAGCGGGGGGGGACGCAATGAGCAGTTCTTC. The rearrangement joins TRBV28 to TRBJ2-1, with 10 bases matching TRBD2. V shed 3 bases and J 6 bases; nucleotides not matched to a gene: 11. The CDR3 consists of 17 residues. CDR1 is MDHEN, CDR2 SYDVKM, per germline.